The present entry profiles one T cell receptor (beta chain) with its context. Measured with immunoSEQ multiplex PCR; TCRdb has only the in-frame clones, and not every one. The table lists approximately 9,300 clones, over 60% of them singletons, with roughly a fifth in the top ten. This specimen comes from a study of T cell clones after liver transplantation. V gave up 2 bases and J gave up 3 bases; unmatched junction bases: 6. The CDR3 is 16 residues long. Per germline, CDR1 MNHNS and CDR2 SASEGT. This receptor was obtained from a human patient who received a liver transplant. Some T cells may be graft donor cells. Here the sequenced sample was CD8+ T cells from blood, taken at the approximately 15-month timepoint. The chain employs TRBV6-1 and TRBJ2-3; TRBD1 agrees at 9 bases. The CDR3, as DNA: TGTGCCAGCAGTGAACCCCCCGGACAGGGGACAGATACGCAGTATTTT. Its translation is CASSEPPGQGTDTQYF.